One sample yielded the 12 T cell receptor beta chains listed below, sequenced in a study of blood T cell repertoires in COVID-19. TCRdb keeps only in-frame clones here, not all; method: immunoSEQ multiplex PCR. The profile covers more than 350,000 clones, with around 90% appearing a single time and about 2.9% taken by the ten largest. The source material was peripheral blood. The receptors here all came from a woman aged 25-40 years with COVID-19, enrolled during active disease.

The V call is TRBV14, the J call TRBJ2-3; tentative D call: TRBD1 (6 bases). Germline values: CDR1 SGHDN, CDR2 FVKESK. The CDR3 extends over 14 amino acids. Trimming removed 4 bases from V and 5 bases from J, with 13 bases in between. The CDR3 protein is CASSPWTALDTQYF. CDR3 coding DNA: TGTGCCAGCAGCCCCTGGACAGCTTTAGATACGCAGTATTTT.

As DNA, the CDR3 is TGCGCCAGCAGCCCCGGGGGAGCCCTCAGCACAGATACGCAGTATTTT. Protein sequence: CASSPGGALSTDTQYF. The rearrangement joins TRBV5-1 to TRBJ2-3; TRBD2 might be the D (6 bases). Trimming removed 4 bases from V and 0 bases from J, with 15 bases in between. CDR3 length: 16 amino acids. Germline CDR1 is SGHRS and CDR2 is YFSETQ. The full variable domain, rest sourced from reference TRBV5-1 and TRBJ2-3, is KAGVTQTPRYLIKTRGQQVTLSCSPISGHRSVSWYQQTPGQGLQFLFEYFSETQRNKGNFPGRFSGRQFSNSRSEMNVSTLELGDSALYLCASSPGGALSTDTQYFGPGTRLTVL.

The chain couples TRBV4-3 to TRBJ2-3, with 9 bases lining up with TRBD1. After removal of 5 bases from V and 3 bases from J, the junction contained 18 bases not matched to a gene. Germline assignment: CDR1 LGHNA and CDR2 YSLEER. This CDR3 is built from 19 residues. The CDR3 nucleotides read TGCGCCAGCAGCTATCATCTAACAGGGGGCGGATCCCCTACAGATACGCAGTATTTT. It translates to CASSYHLTGGGSPTDTQYF.

The chain recombines TRBV18 with TRBJ2-5; D ambiguous. CDR1 is KGHSH and CDR2 is LQKENI in the germline V gene. The V end lost 2 bases, the J end lost 2 bases, and 9 bases lay between the germline ends. The CDR3 sequence is 14 residues long. CDR3 nucleotides: TGTGCCAGCTCACCATCCGGGTCTCAAGAGACCCAGTACTTC. Its protein is CASSPSGSQETQYF.

This clone appeared a single time. J is TRBJ2-1 and V is TRBV2, with a tentative D call TRBD2 (6 bases). The V end lost 4 bases, the J end lost 6 bases, and 13 bases lay between the germline ends. The CDR3 runs to 14 residues. The germline V gene encodes CDR1 SNHLY and CDR2 FYNNEI. The DNA for the CDR3 is TGTGCCAGCAGTGCGGTGAGGGAGGTCAATGAGCAGTTCTTC. It codes for CASSAVREVNEQFF.

The chain is built from TRBV6-4 and TRBJ1-6; 9 bases line up with TRBD1. This CDR3 has 14 residues. Per germline, CDR1 MRHNA and CDR2 SNTAGT. The V segment lost 8 bases and the J segment 7 bases; nucleotides outside the gene matches: 6. The CDR3 DNA sequence: TGTGCCAGCGCGGGACAGGGCGAAAATTCACCCCTCCACTTT. Translated: CASAGQGENSPLHF.

The chain joins TRBV7-8 to TRBJ2-7, with TRBD1 identical over 8 bases. The CDR3 runs 17 residues. Per germline, CDR1 SGHVS and CDR2 FQNEAQ. The V gene end was trimmed by 5 bases and the J gene end by 3 bases; junction bases not matched to a gene: 15. The CDR3 DNA sequence: TGTGCCAGCAGCCAGGACAGGGAGCCGGTGGTAAGCTACGAGCAGTACTTC. It codes for CASSQDREPVVSYEQYF.

The chain links TRBV18 to TRBJ1-5; 10 bases line up with TRBD1. The ends lost 4 bases at V and 6 bases at J; junction bases unmatched: 3. This CDR3 has 14 amino acids. CDR1 KGHSH and CDR2 LQKENI come from the germline V gene. The CDR3: CASSQDRGPQPQHF. The CDR3 DNA reads TGTGCCAGCTCACAAGACAGGGGGCCTCAGCCCCAGCATTTT.

V gene TRBV7-9 combines with J gene TRBJ1-2; D is ambiguous. V lost 3 bases and J 6 bases, leaving 11 bases between the germline ends. The germline gives CDR1 SEHNR, CDR2 FQNEAQ (reference sequence). The CDR3 contains 13 residues. The CDR3 DNA reads as TGTGCCAGCAGCTTGGAACAGCATCATGGCTACACCTTC. Translated, it gives CASSLEQHHGYTF.

The J gene is TRBJ1-5, the V gene TRBV6-2 or TRBV6-3; D uncertain. Trimming removed 2 bases at V and 11 bases at J, with 10 bases between. The CDR3 has 12 amino acids. Per the germline V gene, CDR1 is MNHEY and CDR2 is SVGEGT. CDR3 region: CASSYPEISQHF. In nucleotides, the CDR3 is TGTGCCAGCAGTTACCCAGAAATTTCCCAGCATTTT.

This chain's CDR3 is CASSQRVAYGINEQFF. Here the CDR3 DNA reads TGTGCCAGCAGCCAAAGGGTCGCGTACGGGATCAATGAGCAGTTCTTC. The gene calls are TRBV11-3 and TRBJ2-1; TRBD2 might be the D (5 bases). This CDR3 is 16 amino acids long. V shed 5 bases and J shed 6 bases, with 20 bases lying between them. Germline V gene data show CDR1 as SGHNT and CDR2 as YENEEA. Drawing the rest from reference TRBV11-3 and TRBJ2-1, the complete variable domain is EAGVVQSPRYKIIEKKQPVAFWCNPISGHNTLYWYLQNLGQGPELLIRYENEEAVDDSQLPKDRFSAERLKGVDSTLKIQPAELGDSAVYLCASSQRVAYGINEQFFGPGTRLTVL.

This chain's CDR3 is CASSQETTRPNTIYGYTF. The CDR3 bases are TGTGCCAGCAGCCAAGAGACGACAAGGCCCAATACCATCTATGGCTACACCTTC. V is TRBV4-2 and J is TRBJ1-2, with D uncertain. CDR3 length equals 18 residues. The V and J ends lost 0 bases and 4 bases respectively, with 21 bases between them. In germline, CDR1 is LGHNA, CDR2 YNFKEQ.